The 8 T cell receptor beta chains presented below share a single source sample, sequenced in a study of blood T cell repertoires in COVID-19. Using immunoSEQ multiplex PCR, the repertoire was profiled, and TCRdb retains in-frame clones only, with some absent. Of about 410,000 clones in the sample, roughly 90% are singletons; the top ten hold over 1.3%. Sequenced input: peripheral blood. Receptors were obtained from a woman aged 25 to 45 with active or convalescent COVID-19.

The chain combines TRBV7-9 with TRBJ2-7, with D possibly matching TRBD2 (5 bases). There are 13 residues in the CDR3. The V gene lost 4 bases and the J gene lost 1 base, with 8 bases spanning the gap. Germline V CDR1 and CDR2: SEHNR, FQNEAQ (reference sequence). The CDR3 region has the DNA TGTGCCAGCAGCTCGGCGGGTTCCTACGAGCAGTACTTC. Translation gives CASSSAGSYEQYF.

This chain connects TRBV11-2 to TRBJ1-1, with TRBD1 identical over 8 bases. This CDR3 comprises 14 residues. V shed 3 bases and J 4 bases; nucleotides not matched to a gene: 4. Germline assignment: CDR1 SGHAT and CDR2 FQNNGV. This CDR3 reads CASSLRTGFTEAFF. CDR3 in DNA: TGTGCCAGCAGCTTGAGGACAGGGTTCACTGAAGCTTTCTTT.

The chain links TRBV7-9 to TRBJ1-2, with a weak D call TRBD1 (6 bases). Between the trimmed V and J ends, which lost 1 base and 5 bases, there was a span of 17 bases. Germline V gene data show CDR1 as SEHNR and CDR2 as FQNEAQ (reference sequence). This CDR3 has 16 residues. The CDR3, as DNA: TGTGCCAGCAGCTTAGAAGGACGAGGGGGTTTTTATGGCTACACCTTC. Amino acids: CASSLEGRGGFYGYTF. The entire variable domain, with the rest obtained from reference TRBV7-9 and TRBJ1-2, is as follows: DTGVSQNPRHKITKRGQNVTFRCDPISEHNRLYWYRQTLGQGPEFLTYFQNEAQLEKSRLLSDRFSAERPKGSFSTLEIQRTEQGDSAMYLCASSLEGRGGFYGYTFGSGTRLTVV.

V and J are TRBV11-2 and TRBJ2-7, with D perhaps matching TRBD1 (6 bases). The V end lost 1 base, the J end lost 6 bases, and 16 bases lay between the germline ends. The CDR3 covers 15 residues. Germline CDR1 SGHAT, CDR2 FQNNGV. The CDR3 DNA reads TGTGCCAGCAGCTTAGTGGCAGGGGTCATGGGCGAGCAGTACTTC. It is translated as CASSLVAGVMGEQYF.

The V call is TRBV12-3 or TRBV12-4, the J call TRBJ2-1, with 10 positions matching TRBD2. The CDR3 contains 13 residues. V trimming: 10 bases; J trimming: 7 bases; junction bases outside the gene matches: 7. CDR3 nucleotides: TGTGCCACCCTGCTTAGCGGGGGGAATGAGCAGTTCTTC. Amino acid sequence: CATLLSGGNEQFF.

CDR3 residues: CASSQDREGYNEQFF. The CDR3 DNA is TGTGCCAGCAGCCAAGATCGGGAAGGGTACAATGAGCAGTTCTTC. This sequence joins TRBV3-1 (or the pseudogene TRBV3-2) and TRBJ2-1; TRBD2 is a possible D gene (5 bases). The V end lost 0 bases, the J end lost 4 bases, and 10 bases lay between the germline ends. The CDR3 is made up of 15 amino acids. Germline CDR1 LGHDT, CDR2 YNNKEL (reference sequence).

The chain combines TRBV7-9 with TRBJ1-4; 7 positions match TRBD1. V lost 1 base to trimming and J lost 7 bases; unmatched junction nucleotides: 12. This CDR3 is 17 amino acids long. CDR1 is SEHNR and CDR2 is FQNEAQ in the germline V gene (reference sequence). The chain's CDR3 is CASSLEDVRTGPEKLFF. The CDR3 nucleotides read TGTGCCAGCAGCTTAGAGGATGTTAGGACAGGCCCTGAAAAACTGTTTTTT. The full variable domain, rest sourced from reference TRBV7-9 and TRBJ1-4, is DTGVSQNPRHKITKRGQNVTFRCDPISEHNRLYWYRQTLGQGPEFLTYFQNEAQLEKSRLLSDRFSAERPKGSFSTLEIQRTEQGDSAMYLCASSLEDVRTGPEKLFFGSGTQLSVL.

This rearrangement joins TRBV6-5 to TRBJ1-1, with D possibly TRBD1 on 5 matching bases. Trimming left V 2 bases short and J 7 bases short, with 14 bases between. The CDR3 covers 14 residues. Germline CDR1 is MNHEY and CDR2 is SVGAGI. The CDR3 protein is CASSYAQGMFEAFF. CDR3 coding DNA: TGTGCCAGCAGTTACGCCCAGGGCATGTTTGAAGCTTTCTTT.